This TCR beta chain was documented in a study of T cells in Graves' hyperthyroidism and ophthalmopathy. This clonotype was counted between two and nine times. The CDR3 contains 13 residues. The germline V gene has CDR1 LNHNV and CDR2 YYDKDF (reference sequence). Trimming pared 2 bases from V and 4 bases from J, leaving 8 bases between. Lactation, pregnancy, other autoimmune disease or uncontrolled infection led to exclusion of patients. It was RNA transcripts that yielded the amplified TCR beta CDR3 regions. TCR CDR3 underwent first-round RT-PCR with the HTBI primer set. In TCRdb, the multiplex PCR reads were re-called with MiXCR into one record per CDR3 protein. Of 530,000 or so distinct CDR3 sequences listed, roughly 50% were seen once; the top ten hold approximately 8.4%.

The V call is TRBV15, the J call TRBJ1-2, with D possibly TRBD1 on 5 matching bases. The sequenced material came from peripheral blood or thyroid tissue (not recorded which). The source is a young woman with Graves' hyperthyroidism. This chain's CDR3 is CATSRPDSYGYTF. CDR3 DNA: TGTGCCACCAGCAGACCCGACAGCTATGGCTACACCTTC.